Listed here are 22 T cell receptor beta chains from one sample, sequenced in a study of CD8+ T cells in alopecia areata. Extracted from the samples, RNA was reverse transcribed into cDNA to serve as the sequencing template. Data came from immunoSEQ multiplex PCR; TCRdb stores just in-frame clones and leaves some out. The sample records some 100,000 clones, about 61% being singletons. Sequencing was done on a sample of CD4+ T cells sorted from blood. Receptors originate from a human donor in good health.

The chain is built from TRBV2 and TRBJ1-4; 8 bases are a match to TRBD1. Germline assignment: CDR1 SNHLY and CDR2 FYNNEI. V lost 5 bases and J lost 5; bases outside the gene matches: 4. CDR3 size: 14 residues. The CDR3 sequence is CASSLQGGNEKLFF. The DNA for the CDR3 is TGTGCCAGCAGTCTACAGGGGGGGAATGAAAAACTGTTTTTT.

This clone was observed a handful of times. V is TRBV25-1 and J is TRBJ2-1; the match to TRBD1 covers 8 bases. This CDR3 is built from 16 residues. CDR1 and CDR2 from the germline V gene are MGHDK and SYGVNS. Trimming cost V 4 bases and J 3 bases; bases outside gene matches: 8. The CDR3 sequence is CASSGFQGANYNEQFF. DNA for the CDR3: TGTGCCAGCAGTGGGTTTCAGGGGGCCAACTACAATGAGCAGTTCTTC.

The CDR3 is CSVEKVYNEQFF. DNA for the CDR3: TGCAGCGTTGAGAAAGTATACAATGAGCAGTTCTTC. The chain has TRBV29-1 and TRBJ2-1; no firm D call. The CDR3 contains 12 residues. Germline V lookup: CDR1 SQVTM, CDR2 ANQGSEA. Trimming removed 3 bases at V and 4 bases at J, with 7 bases between.

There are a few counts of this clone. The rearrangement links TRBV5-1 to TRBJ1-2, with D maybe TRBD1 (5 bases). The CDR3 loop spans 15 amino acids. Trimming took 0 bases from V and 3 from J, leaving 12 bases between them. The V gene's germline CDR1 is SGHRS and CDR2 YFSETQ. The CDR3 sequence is CASSLVAGSDYGYTF. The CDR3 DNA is TGCGCCAGCAGCTTGGTTGCAGGGTCGGACTATGGCTACACCTTC.

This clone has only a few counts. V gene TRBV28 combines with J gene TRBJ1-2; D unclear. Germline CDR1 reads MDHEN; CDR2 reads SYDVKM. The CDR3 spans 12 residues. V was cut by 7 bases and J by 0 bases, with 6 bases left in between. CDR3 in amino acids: CASKATNYGYTF. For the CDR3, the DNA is TGTGCCAGCAAGGCAACTAACTATGGCTACACCTTC.

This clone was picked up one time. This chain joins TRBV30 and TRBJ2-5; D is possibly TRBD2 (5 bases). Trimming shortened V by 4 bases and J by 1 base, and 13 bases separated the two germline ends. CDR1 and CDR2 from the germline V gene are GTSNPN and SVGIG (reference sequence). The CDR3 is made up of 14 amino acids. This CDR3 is CAWIPGSRQETQYF. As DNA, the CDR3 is TGTGCCTGGATCCCGGGATCACGCCAAGAGACCCAGTACTTC.

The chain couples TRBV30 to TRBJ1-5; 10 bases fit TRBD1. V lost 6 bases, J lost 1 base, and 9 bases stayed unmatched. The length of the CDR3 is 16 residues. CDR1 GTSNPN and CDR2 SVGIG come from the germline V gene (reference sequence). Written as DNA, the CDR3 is TGTGCCTGCCGGACAGGGGGGTTCGAAAGCAATCAGCCCCAGCATTTT. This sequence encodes CACRTGGFESNQPQHF.

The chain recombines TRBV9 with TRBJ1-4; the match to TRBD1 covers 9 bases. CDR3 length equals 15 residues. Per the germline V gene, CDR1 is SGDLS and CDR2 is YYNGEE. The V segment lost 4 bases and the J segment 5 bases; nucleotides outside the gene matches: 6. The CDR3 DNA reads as TGTGCCAGCAGCTTACGGGACAGGGAGAATGAAAAACTGTTTTTT. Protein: CASSLRDRENEKLFF. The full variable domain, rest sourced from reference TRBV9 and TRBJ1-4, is DSGVTQTPKHLITATGQRVTLRCSPRSGDLSVYWYQQSLDQGLQFLIQYYNGEERAKGNILERFSAQQFPDLHSELNLSSLELGDSALYFCASSLRDRENEKLFFGSGTQLSVL.

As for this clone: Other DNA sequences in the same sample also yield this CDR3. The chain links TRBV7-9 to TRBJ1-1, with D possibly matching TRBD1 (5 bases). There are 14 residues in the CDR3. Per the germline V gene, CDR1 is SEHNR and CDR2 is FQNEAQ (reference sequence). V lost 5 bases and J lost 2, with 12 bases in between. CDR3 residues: CASSLEGLNTEAFF. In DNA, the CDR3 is TGTGCCAGCAGCCTGGAGGGGCTTAACACTGAAGCTTTCTTT.

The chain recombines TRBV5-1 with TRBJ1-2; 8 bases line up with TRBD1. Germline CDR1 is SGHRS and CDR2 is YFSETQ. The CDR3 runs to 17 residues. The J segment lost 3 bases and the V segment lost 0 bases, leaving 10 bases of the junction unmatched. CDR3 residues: CASSLEGQGAEYYGYTF. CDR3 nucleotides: TGCGCCAGCAGCTTGGAGGGTCAGGGGGCTGAATACTATGGCTACACCTTC. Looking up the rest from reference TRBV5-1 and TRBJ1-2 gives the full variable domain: KAGVTQTPRYLIKTRGQQVTLSCSPISGHRSVSWYQQTPGQGLQFLFEYFSETQRNKGNFPGRFSGRQFSNSRSEMNVSTLELGDSALYLCASSLEGQGAEYYGYTFGSGTRLTVV.

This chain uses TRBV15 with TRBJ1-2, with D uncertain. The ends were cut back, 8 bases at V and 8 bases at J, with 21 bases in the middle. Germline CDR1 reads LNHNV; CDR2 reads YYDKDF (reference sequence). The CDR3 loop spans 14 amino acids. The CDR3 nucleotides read TGTGCCACCGACAACCCACAGAAAGGCAAGGGCTACACCTTC. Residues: CATDNPQKGKGYTF.

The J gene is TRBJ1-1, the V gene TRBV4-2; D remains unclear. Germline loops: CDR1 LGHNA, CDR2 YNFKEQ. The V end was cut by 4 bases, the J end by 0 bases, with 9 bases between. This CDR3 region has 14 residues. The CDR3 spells CASSLTDLNTEAFF. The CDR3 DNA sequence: TGTGCCAGCAGCCTTACAGACTTGAACACTGAAGCTTTCTTT.

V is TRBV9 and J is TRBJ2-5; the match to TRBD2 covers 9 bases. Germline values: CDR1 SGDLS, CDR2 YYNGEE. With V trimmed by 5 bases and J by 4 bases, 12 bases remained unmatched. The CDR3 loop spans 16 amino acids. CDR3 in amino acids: CASSGPRAGGSETQYF. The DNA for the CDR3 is TGTGCCAGCAGTGGGCCCAGAGCGGGGGGATCAGAGACCCAGTACTTC.

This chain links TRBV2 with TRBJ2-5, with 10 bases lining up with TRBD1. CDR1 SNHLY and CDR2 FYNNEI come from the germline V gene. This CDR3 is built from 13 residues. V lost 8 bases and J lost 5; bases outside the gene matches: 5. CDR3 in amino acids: CASGGQGMETQYF. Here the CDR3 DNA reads TGTGCCAGCGGGGGACAGGGGATGGAGACCCAGTACTTC.

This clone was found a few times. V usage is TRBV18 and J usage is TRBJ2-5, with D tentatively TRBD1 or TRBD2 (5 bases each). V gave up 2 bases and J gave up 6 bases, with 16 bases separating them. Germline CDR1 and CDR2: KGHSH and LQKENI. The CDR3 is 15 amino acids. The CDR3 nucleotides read TGTGCCAGCTCACCAGGGGACCGGGGAGATAAGACCCAGTACTTC. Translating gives CASSPGDRGDKTQYF.

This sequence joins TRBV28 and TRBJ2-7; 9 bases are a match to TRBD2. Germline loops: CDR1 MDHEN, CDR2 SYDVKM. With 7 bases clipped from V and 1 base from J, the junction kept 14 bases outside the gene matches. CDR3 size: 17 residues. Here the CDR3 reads CASTYSLAGSGSYEQYF. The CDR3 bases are TGTGCCAGCACCTACTCCCTAGCGGGGAGCGGGTCCTACGAGCAGTACTTC. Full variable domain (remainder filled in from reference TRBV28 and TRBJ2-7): DVKVTQSSRYLVKRTGEKVFLECVQDMDHENMFWYRQDPGLGLRLIYFSYDVKMKEKGDIPEGYSVSREKKERFSLILESASTNQTSMYLCASTYSLAGSGSYEQYFGPGTRLTVT.

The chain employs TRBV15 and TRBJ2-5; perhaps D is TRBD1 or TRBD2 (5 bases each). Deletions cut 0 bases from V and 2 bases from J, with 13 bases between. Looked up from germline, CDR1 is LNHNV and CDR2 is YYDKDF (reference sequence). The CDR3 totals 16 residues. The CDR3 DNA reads TGTGCCACCAGCAGAGATCTGGGACGCTTACAAGAGACCCAGTACTTC. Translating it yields CATSRDLGRLQETQYF.

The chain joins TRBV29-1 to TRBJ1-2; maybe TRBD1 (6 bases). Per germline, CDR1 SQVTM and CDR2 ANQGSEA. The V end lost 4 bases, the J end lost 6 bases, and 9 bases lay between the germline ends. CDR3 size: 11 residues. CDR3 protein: CSVADRNGYTF. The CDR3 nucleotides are TGCAGCGTTGCGGACAGAAATGGCTACACCTTC.

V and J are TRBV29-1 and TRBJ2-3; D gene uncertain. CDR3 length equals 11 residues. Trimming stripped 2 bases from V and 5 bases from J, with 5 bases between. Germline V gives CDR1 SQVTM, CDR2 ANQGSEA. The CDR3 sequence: CSVEYGDTQYF. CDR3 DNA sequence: TGCAGCGTTGAATACGGAGATACGCAGTATTTT.

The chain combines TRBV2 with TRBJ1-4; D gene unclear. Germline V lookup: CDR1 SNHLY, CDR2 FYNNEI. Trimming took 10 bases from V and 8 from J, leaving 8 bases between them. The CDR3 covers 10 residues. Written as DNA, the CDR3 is TGTGCCACCCAACAGGAAAAACTGTTTTTT. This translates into CATQQEKLFF.

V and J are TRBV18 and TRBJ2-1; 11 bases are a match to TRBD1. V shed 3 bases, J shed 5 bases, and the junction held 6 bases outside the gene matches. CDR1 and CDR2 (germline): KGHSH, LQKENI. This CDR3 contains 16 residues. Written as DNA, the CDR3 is TGTGCCAGCTCACCGTTCGGGACAGGGGGAAACAATGAGCAGTTCTTC. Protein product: CASSPFGTGGNNEQFF.

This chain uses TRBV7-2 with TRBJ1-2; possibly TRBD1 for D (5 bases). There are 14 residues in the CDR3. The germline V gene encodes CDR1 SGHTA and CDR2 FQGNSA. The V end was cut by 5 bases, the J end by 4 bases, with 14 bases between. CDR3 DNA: TGTGCCAGCAGCAGCAGCCGGGGGAGCTATGGCTACACCTTC. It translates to CASSSSRGSYGYTF.